The present TCR beta chain was sequenced within a study of blood T cell repertoires in COVID-19. Profiled with immunoSEQ multiplex PCR; TCRdb holds only in-frame clones, not every one. The sample yields around 200,000 clones, roughly 88% seen once. The V segment lost 0 bases and the J segment 5 bases; nucleotides outside the gene matches: 11. CDR3 size: 17 residues. The germline V gene has CDR1 SGHRS and CDR2 YFSETQ. This TCR was sampled from a woman of 80 years or more with acute or convalescent COVID-19. The rearrangement uses TRBV5-1 and TRBJ2-7; 10 nucleotides align to TRBD2. Material: peripheral blood. In DNA, the CDR3 is TGCGCCAGCAGCTTGGGGCTAGCGGGAGTTGGTGGAGACGAGCAGTACTTC. It yields the protein CASSLGLAGVGGDEQYF.